This T cell receptor (beta chain) is drawn from a study of blood T cell repertoires in COVID-19. The protocol was immunoSEQ multiplex PCR, while the TCRdb copy is restricted to in-frame clones and leaves out a portion. The data contain some 68,000 clones, 90% of them singletons. The CDR3 runs 14 residues. After removal of 2 bases from V and 7 bases from J, the junction contained 7 bases not matched to a gene. Germline V gene lookup returns CDR1 SGHRS and CDR2 YFSETQ. This chain uses TRBV5-1 with TRBJ1-2; 8 bases map to TRBD1. Material: peripheral blood. The sequence came from a man between 45 and 60 years old with COVID-19, enrolled during active disease. The CDR3 reads CASSFTSGGSGYTF. In nucleotides, the CDR3 is TGCGCCAGCAGCTTTACCTCAGGGGGCTCTGGCTACACCTTC.